The next 15 T cell receptor beta chains were all read from a single sample in a study of immune cell composition in non-small cell lung cancer (dated by TCRdb to 2016 to 2017). Preparation of the library involved the immunoSEQ multiplex PCR assay. Here the immuneACCESS table is served through TCRdb, limited to in-frame sequences with V and J called. Missing clones are a known gap in these copies; in checked studies unresolved V genes cover under half, and the rest lacks a known reason. In all, the sample holds about 2,100 clones, and over 70% of those were seen once. Of the sample, around 25% falls within the top ten clones. The specimen sequenced was lung tumor tissue. The receptor source for this set is a human donor with non-small cell lung cancer.

The chain couples TRBV11-3 to TRBJ1-1, with 8 bases fitting TRBD1. Unmatched junction bases numbered 5, after V lost 1 base and J lost 10 bases. CDR1 and CDR2 from the germline V gene are SGHNT and YENEEA. The CDR3 length is 13 residues. CDR3 residues: CASSLVQGGRAFF. Written as DNA, the CDR3 is TGTGCCAGCAGCTTAGTACAGGGGGGGCGAGCTTTCTTT.

This chain joins TRBV7-6 and TRBJ2-6, with a tentative D call TRBD2 (5 bases). From germline, CDR1 is SGHVS and CDR2 FNYEAQ. Trimming took 1 base from V and 5 from J, leaving 9 bases between them. The CDR3 has 15 amino acids. The CDR3 protein is CASSLGGGWANVLTF. The DNA for the CDR3 is TGTGCCAGCAGCTTAGGAGGCGGGTGGGCCAACGTCCTGACTTTC.

V is TRBV5-1 and J is TRBJ1-4; no firm D call. The V gene lost 3 bases and the J gene lost 5 bases, with 11 bases spanning the gap. This CDR3 contains 14 residues. The germline CDR1 and CDR2 sequences are SGHRS and YFSETQ. The CDR3: CASSSRGENEKLFF. The CDR3 nucleotides are TGCGCCAGCAGCTCTCGCGGGGAGAATGAAAAACTGTTTTTT.

The chain is built from TRBV11-3 and TRBJ2-3, with TRBD2 matching 8 bases. In germline, CDR1 is SGHNT, CDR2 YENEEA. CDR3 length equals 15 residues. The ends lost 0 bases at V and 1 base at J; junction bases unmatched: 0. In DNA form, the CDR3 reads TGTGCCAGCAGCTTAGAAGCGGGAGGCACAGATACGCAGTATTTT. Translating gives CASSLEAGGTDTQYF.

This sequence joins TRBV19 and TRBJ2-7; a possible D gene is TRBD2 (7 bases). Germline V gene data show CDR1 as LNHDA and CDR2 as SQIVND (reference sequence). Trimming shortened V by 3 bases and J by 0 bases, and 9 bases separated the two germline ends. This CDR3 is 14 amino acids long. The CDR3 loop is CASSMGGLSYEQYF. Written as DNA, the CDR3 is TGTGCCAGTAGTATGGGGGGGCTCTCCTACGAGCAGTACTTC. Full variable domain (outside the CDR3, taken from reference TRBV19 and TRBJ2-7): DGGITQSPKYLFRKEGQNVTLSCEQNLNHDAMYWYRQDPGQGLRLIYYSQIVNDFQKGDIAEGYSVSREKKESFPLTVTSAQKNPTAFYLCASSMGGLSYEQYFGPGTRLTVT.

A few counts support this clone. The rearrangement joins TRBV29-1 to TRBJ2-7, with D maybe TRBD2 (6 bases). Germline values: CDR1 SQVTM, CDR2 ANQGSEA. Trimming pared 4 bases from V and 2 bases from J, leaving 6 bases between. The CDR3 runs to 11 residues. The CDR3 bases are TGCAGCGTTGGGACTACCTACGAGCAGTACTTC. Its protein product is CSVGTTYEQYF.

The chain uses TRBV6-5 and TRBJ2-2, with TRBD1 matching over 9 bases. Trimming removed 6 bases from V and 4 bases from J; junction bases left unmatched: 3. The germline V gene has CDR1 MNHEY and CDR2 SVGAGI. CDR3 length: 14 amino acids. CDR3: CASRLGQGTGELFF. The CDR3 nucleotides are TGTGCCAGCAGGTTGGGACAGGGCACCGGGGAGCTGTTTTTT.

The chain links TRBV5-6 to TRBJ2-7; 9 positions agree with TRBD1. Germline CDR1 is SGHDT and CDR2 is YYEEEE. V lost 6 bases to trimming and J lost 3 bases; unmatched junction nucleotides: 4. The CDR3 runs 13 residues. This chain's CDR3 is CASTATGGYEQYV. CDR3 DNA: TGTGCCAGCACGGCGACAGGGGGCTACGAGCAGTACGTC.

This clone showed up just once. V is TRBV9 and J is TRBJ1-2, with 8 bases identical to TRBD1. The CDR3 totals 15 residues. CDR1 SGDLS and CDR2 YYNGEE come from the germline V gene. The V and J ends lost 5 bases and 8 bases, in that order; junction bases with no gene match: 14. The CDR3 sequence is CASSSNRGDLWGYTF. CDR3 DNA sequence: TGTGCCAGCAGTTCGAACAGGGGGGACCTATGGGGCTACACCTTC.

This rearrangement joins TRBV4-3 to TRBJ2-2, with D perhaps TRBD2 (5 bases). The CDR3 extends over 15 amino acids. Trimming took 6 bases from V and 1 from J, leaving 12 bases between them. Germline CDR1 and CDR2: LGHNA and YSLEER. The CDR3 sequence is CASRTAALNTGELFF. The CDR3 region has the DNA TGCGCCAGCAGAACAGCGGCTCTGAACACCGGGGAGCTGTTTTTT.

The chain joins TRBV10-3 to TRBJ1-1, with D perhaps matching TRBD1 (6 bases). V lost 7 bases, J lost 2 bases, and 20 bases lay in between. In germline, CDR1 is ENHRY, CDR2 SYGVKD. The CDR3 has 16 amino acids. Here the CDR3 reads CAIKRGRGEGNTEAFF. Written as DNA, the CDR3 is TGTGCCATCAAGAGGGGCAGGGGCGAGGGTAACACTGAAGCTTTCTTT.

Judged by abundance, this clone is large. V and J are TRBV27 and TRBJ1-5; D unclear. The V and J ends lost 3 bases and 7 bases respectively, with 10 bases between them. The germline V gene has CDR1 MNHEY and CDR2 SMNVEV (reference sequence). The CDR3 sequence is 13 residues long. Here the CDR3 DNA reads TGTGCCAGCAGTTTCGGGGAAGGCCAGCCCCAGCATTTT. It encodes CASSFGEGQPQHF.

The genes are TRBV21-1 and TRBJ2-1; the tabulated D call, TRBD2, remains unverified against the DNA. TRBV21-1 is classified as a pseudogene. The CDR3 extends over 18 amino acids. DNA of the CDR3: TGTGCCAGCAGCAAAGACGGGGTAGCGGGGGGGTTCTACAATGAGCAGTTCTTC. It codes for CASSKDGVAGGFYNEQFF.

This CDR3 is CASSVGPSDAEGVQYF. Here the CDR3 DNA reads TGTGCCAGCAGCGTAGGTCCGTCGGACGCCGAGGGGGTCCAGTACTTC. V gene TRBV9 combines with J gene TRBJ2-5; tentatively, D is TRBD1 (6 bases). There are 16 residues in the CDR3. CDR1 and CDR2 (germline): SGDLS, YYNGEE. The V and J ends lost 0 bases and 10 bases respectively, with 22 bases between them.

The rearrangement joins TRBV5-1 to TRBJ2-5; 10 bases are a match to TRBD2. The V gene's germline CDR1 is SGHRS and CDR2 YFSETQ. V lost 4 bases to trimming and J lost 2 bases; unmatched junction nucleotides: 5. The length of the CDR3 is 15 residues. The CDR3 loop reads CASSLPTSGQETQYF. CDR3 nucleotide sequence: TGCGCCAGCAGCCTCCCGACTAGCGGGCAAGAGACCCAGTACTTC.